This T cell receptor (beta chain) came from a study of blood T cell repertoires in COVID-19 (TCRdb year 2020). A note on the overall study: Collaborator samples came from the United States, Italy and Spain and covered acute and convalescent phases of COVID-19. The material from the prospective study consisted of cDNA or gDNA derived from T cells, B-cell-depleted T cells, or PBMCs. The dataset comprised deeply sampled blood TCRbeta repertoires from subjects exposed to, actively infected with, or recovered from COVID-19. The repertoires were released in a freely available public database meant as a resource for research on the immune response to SARS-CoV-2. The samples were drawn from the first 160 participants of the ongoing ImmuneRACE study and from 1,254 subjects provided by 6 global collaborators. A de-identified subject ID, COVID-19 status, age in years and sex were almost always included in the sample metadata. Where HLA class I and class II types were available, the types were taken from metadata supplied by the sample provider, not from assay-based typing.

TCRbeta CDR3 regions were amplified from genomic DNA by means of the immunoSEQ Assay, a bias-controlled multiplex PCR. For the original study's pipeline: Nucleated cell counts per sample were estimated from amplification of reference gene primers within the assay. To quantify the absolute abundance of each unique TCRbeta CDR3 rearrangement, sequence reads were collapsed and filtered. For each sample, productive Simpson clonality was calculated as the square root of Simpson's diversity index across productive rearrangements. The immuneACCESS repertoire file appears here via TCRdb, limited to in-frame rearrangements. These files lack a portion of the clones; in checked studies, under half of the deficit traces to unresolved V genes, and the cause of the others is not known. That table gives V, J and clone size, and the DNA gave D and trimming. The sample yields 150,000 to 200,000 clones; around 90% were counted once. Of the sample, 20% to 25% falls within the top ten clones.

V is cut back by 4 bases and J by 2 bases, with 7 bases in the junction unmatched. From the cysteine up to the phenylalanine, the CDR3 has a length of 18 residues. Of all the DNA, just the CDR3 is kept, 54 bases in frame from base 1. CDR1 is given as SGHRS and CDR2 as YFSETQ, both from the germline V gene. Details on this clone: This receptor's antigen is unknown. Base qualities are not at hand, and no much larger clone is one base apart.

What the study reported, not specific to this receptor: The quantity of clinical and demographic metadata differed by source and by participant and was supplied without curation.

Each collaborating institution followed its own protocols to collect whole blood in K2EDTA tubes. For TCRbeta analysis, collaborator samples were shipped as frozen whole blood, as isolated PBMCs, or as DNA extracted from either sample type. The V and J segments used are TRBV5-1 and TRBJ2-6; a stretch of 12 junction bases matches TRBD1. The clonotype was recovered from a man aged 55 to 70 with active or convalescent COVID-19. Sequenced: peripheral blood. The CDR3 protein sequence reads: CASSHSGTGGAGANVLTF. The nucleotides read TGCGCCAGCAGCCACTCAGGGACAGGGGGCGCTGGGGCCAACGTCCTGACTTTC.